Listed here are 27 T cell receptor beta chains from one sample, sequenced in a study of cytomegalovirus exposure and HLA in healthy donors. This PCR relied on a set of 60 Vbeta primers and 13 Jbeta primers. Some clones are missing from TCRdb's copy, which holds only in-frame ones; the method was immunoSEQ multiplex PCR. The sample includes 85,000 to 130,000 clones, about 79% of them seen just once. Sample: PBMCs. The source is a woman aged 18-30 years in good health and CMV-seronegative.

The chain combines TRBV11-3 with TRBJ2-1, with 9 bases identical to TRBD2. V gave up 5 bases and J gave up 5 bases; unmatched junction bases: 4. Germline V CDR1 and CDR2: SGHNT, YENEEA. The CDR3 loop spans 14 amino acids. The CDR3: CASSPSGTDNEQFF. The CDR3 nucleotides are TGTGCCAGCAGCCCTAGCGGGACTGACAATGAGCAGTTCTTC.

J is TRBJ1-1 and V is TRBV5-1, with TRBD1 matching over 7 bases. V was pared by 0 bases and J by 5 bases, with 7 bases of the junction left unmatched. The germline CDR1 and CDR2 sequences are SGHRS and YFSETQ. CDR3 length: 15 amino acids. The chain's CDR3 is CASSLGLTGNTEAFF. In DNA form, the CDR3 reads TGCGCCAGCAGCTTGGGCCTGACAGGGAATACTGAAGCTTTCTTT.

The rearrangement uses TRBV4-1 and TRBJ2-5; weak D call: TRBD2 (5 bases). The J call could be wrong; TRBJ2-7 is a better fit for the DNA end. Germline CDR1 is MGHRA and CDR2 is YSYEKL. The CDR3 is 14 residues long. The CDR3 DNA reads TGCGCCAGCAGCGTCGTGACGGGGTCCTACGAGCAGTACTTC. Its translation: CASSVVTGSYEQYF.

The chain is built from TRBV7-8 and TRBJ2-5; possibly TRBD2 for D (5 bases). In germline, CDR1 is SGHVS, CDR2 FQNEAQ. V lost 1 base, J lost 4 bases, and 7 bases lay in between. The CDR3 has 13 amino acids. CDR3 nucleotide sequence: TGTGCCAGCAGCTTAGTTCGGGGAGAGACCCAGTACTTC. As protein: CASSLVRGETQYF. The full variable domain, with the rest looked up from reference TRBV7-8 and TRBJ2-5, is GAGVSQSPRYKVAKRGQDVALRCDPISGHVSLFWYQQALGQGPEFLTYFQNEAQLDKSGLPSDRFFAERPEGSVSTLKIQRTQQEDSAVYLCASSLVRGETQYFGPGTRLLVL.

This clone was seen once. This chain connects TRBV6-1 to TRBJ1-1, with 9 bases lining up with TRBD1. The CDR3 runs 14 residues. The V gene's germline CDR1 is MNHNS and CDR2 SASEGT. J was trimmed by 6 bases and V by 6 bases; bases with no gene match: 8. As DNA, the CDR3 is TGTGCCAGCAGGCCCCCGGACAGGGGCGCTGAAGCTTTCTTT. Residues: CASRPPDRGAEAFF.

V is TRBV7-9 and J is TRBJ2-3; D might be TRBD2 (6 bases). Between the trimmed V and J ends, which lost 5 bases and 6 bases, there was a span of 18 bases. The CDR3 covers 15 residues. CDR1 and CDR2 from the germline V gene are SEHNR and FQNEAQ (reference sequence). CDR3 sequence: CASSSRLVRVDTQYF. The CDR3 DNA reads TGTGCCAGCAGCAGCAGACTAGTTCGGGTCGATACGCAGTATTTT.

This clone was detected once. The chain joins TRBV6-5 to TRBJ2-3; 7 bases align to TRBD2. The CDR3 totals 16 residues. Germline CDR1 MNHEY, CDR2 SVGAGI. Trimming removed 0 bases from V and 1 base from J; junction bases left unmatched: 4. The CDR3 sequence: CASSYSYSGGTDTQYF. CDR3 coding DNA: TGTGCCAGCAGTTACTCGTACAGCGGGGGCACAGATACGCAGTATTTT.

The gene calls are TRBV5-8 and TRBJ1-4; TRBD1 matches at 7 bases. Trimming cost V 5 bases and J 7 bases; bases outside gene matches: 11. This CDR3 is built from 15 residues. In germline, CDR1 is SGHTS, CDR2 YDEGEE. CDR3 in DNA: TGTGCCAGCAGTTCCCGAATAGGGGGCGGTGAAAAACTGTTTTTT. Amino acids: CASSSRIGGGEKLFF.

This clone came up a few times. The rearrangement links TRBV7-9 to TRBJ2-7, with D possibly being TRBD2 (5 bases). The germline CDR1 and CDR2 sequences are SEHNR and FQNEAQ (reference sequence). This CDR3 comprises 15 residues. V lost 2 bases and J lost 3, with 14 bases in between. The CDR3 nucleotides read TGTGCCAGCAGCTTATCTGTGGGAGCTAGCTACGAGCAGTACTTC. It yields the protein CASSLSVGASYEQYF.

The chain couples TRBV7-9 to TRBJ2-1, with 7 nucleotides matching TRBD2. The V segment lost 5 bases and the J segment 3 bases; nucleotides outside the gene matches: 13. This CDR3 has 17 residues. The V gene's germline CDR1 is SEHNR and CDR2 FQNEAQ (reference sequence). CDR3 DNA: TGTGCCAGCAGCCAGAGGGCTAGCGGAGAACTCTACAATGAGCAGTTCTTC. Encoded protein: CASSQRASGELYNEQFF.

Only a few counts were recorded for this clone. The chain joins TRBV2 to TRBJ2-3; weak D call: TRBD2 (5 bases). Trimming took off 8 bases at V and 3 bases at J, with 12 bases between the two ends. The CDR3 runs to 13 residues. Per germline, CDR1 SNHLY and CDR2 FYNNEI. CDR3 loop: CASGGVGTDTQYF. DNA for the CDR3: TGTGCCAGCGGAGGAGTCGGTACAGATACGCAGTATTTT.

This clone was seen only once. This chain connects TRBV4-3 to TRBJ2-3, with 10 positions matching TRBD1. J was trimmed by 5 bases and V by 0 bases; bases with no gene match: 8. This CDR3 is 17 amino acids long. The germline CDR1 and CDR2 sequences are LGHNA and YSLEER. The CDR3 coding sequence is TGCGCCAGCAGCCAAGACCGGACAGGGGGTCGGGTAGATACGCAGTATTTT. This encodes CASSQDRTGGRVDTQYF.

The gene calls are TRBV5-1 and TRBJ2-2; D is ambiguous. Looked up from germline, CDR1 is SGHRS and CDR2 is YFSETQ. This CDR3 contains 18 residues. V dropped 2 bases and J dropped 1 base, with 18 bases sitting between them. CDR3 bases: TGCGCCAGCAGCTTATCCACCAGAGGCCCCTTGAACACCGGGGAGCTGTTTTTT. The encoded protein is CASSLSTRGPLNTGELFF.

CDR3 loop: CASTETALSPLHF. CDR3 coding DNA: TGTGCCAGCACGGAGACAGCCCTTTCACCCCTCCACTTT. This chain connects TRBV2 to TRBJ1-6; D perhaps matches TRBD1 (5 bases). Germline assignment: CDR1 SNHLY and CDR2 FYNNEI. This CDR3 comprises 13 residues. V was shortened by 7 bases and J by 9 bases, with 13 bases between the two germline ends.

The CDR3 reads CASSLGPRTEAFF. CDR3 sequence (DNA): TGTGCCAGCAGCTTAGGGCCCCGTACTGAAGCTTTCTTT. The V call is TRBV7-2, the J call TRBJ1-1; D remains ambiguous. This CDR3 comprises 13 residues. Germline CDR1 is SGHTA and CDR2 is FQGNSA. The germline V and J ends were trimmed by 1 base and 5 bases, with 8 bases remaining between them.

The gene calls are TRBV28 and TRBJ2-7; TRBD1 matches 10 bases. Trimming cost V 6 bases and J 3 bases; bases outside gene matches: 5. Germline V gene sequence: CDR1 MDHEN, CDR2 SYDVKM. The CDR3 consists of 14 residues. The CDR3: CASRWDRGIYEQYF. In nucleotides, the CDR3 is TGTGCCAGCAGATGGGACAGGGGCATCTACGAGCAGTACTTC.

This clone was detected a few times. DNA for the CDR3: TGTGCCAGCTCACCACGGACAGGGTACTCTGGGGCCAACGTCCTGACTTTC. Its protein is CASSPRTGYSGANVLTF. This chain joins TRBV18 and TRBJ2-6, with 8 positions matching TRBD1. The V and J ends lost 1 base and 0 bases, in that order; junction bases with no gene match: 2. From germline, CDR1 is KGHSH and CDR2 LQKENI. The CDR3 consists of 17 residues.

This chain connects TRBV4-1 to TRBJ2-1; 12 bases match TRBD2. The CDR3 contains 15 residues. Trimming took 7 bases from V and 9 from J; bases not matched to a gene: 10. CDR1 and CDR2 from the germline V gene are MGHRA and YSYEKL. The DNA of the CDR3 is TGCGCCAGCACCCCACTAGCGGGGGGTCTCCTTGAGCAGTTCTTC. Protein sequence: CASTPLAGGLLEQFF.

This chain links TRBV7-6 with TRBJ2-1; TRBD1 matches 11 bases. The trim removed 5 bases at V and 5 bases at J, leaving 23 bases unmatched. This CDR3 is built from 21 residues. Germline V gene lookup returns CDR1 SGHVS and CDR2 FNYEAQ. CDR3 DNA: TGTGCCAGCAGCCTCCTCGCCGGACAGGGGGCTAGAGCCCAATCGCACAATGAGCAGTTCTTC. Its translation: CASSLLAGQGARAQSHNEQFF.

J is TRBJ1-4 and V is TRBV5-5; 7 positions agree with TRBD1. The CDR3 extends over 13 amino acids. Germline V gene data show CDR1 as SGHKS and CDR2 as YYEKEE (reference sequence). V dropped 2 bases and J dropped 8; count of bases not matched to a gene: 3. CDR3 sequence reads: CASSLGGREKLFF. DNA for the CDR3: TGTGCCAGCAGCTTAGGGGGCCGGGAAAAACTGTTTTTT.

This rearrangement joins TRBV30 to TRBJ1-1; D remains unclear. The germline V gene has CDR1 GTSNPN and CDR2 SVGIG (reference sequence). The CDR3 runs 11 residues. V was clipped by 1 base and J by 10 bases, with 10 bases between them. CDR3 protein: CAWSERVGAFF. CDR3 DNA: TGTGCCTGGAGTGAGAGGGTTGGAGCTTTCTTT.

The rearrangement links TRBV27 to TRBJ2-3; 13 nucleotides line up with TRBD2. Germline V gives CDR1 MNHEY, CDR2 SMNVEV (reference sequence). The CDR3 contains 15 residues. V trimming: 5 bases; J trimming: 6 bases; junction bases outside the gene matches: 5. As DNA, the CDR3 is TGTGCCAGCAGTAGGACTAGCGGGAGTTGGGATACGCAGTATTTT. Protein sequence: CASSRTSGSWDTQYF.

The CDR3 loop is CASSLTGEYYEQYF. The DNA of the CDR3 is TGCGCCAGCAGTTTAACGGGGGAGTACTACGAGCAGTACTTC. This chain links TRBV23-1 with TRBJ2-5, with D possibly matching TRBD2 (6 bases). The better agreement between TRBJ2-7 and the DNA end casts doubt on the J call. TRBV23-1 is sorted into the ORF group, with uncertain function. This CDR3 region has 14 residues.

The chain couples TRBV11-2 to TRBJ2-3; possibly TRBD2 for D (5 bases). Germline V gene lookup returns CDR1 SGHAT and CDR2 FQNNGV. The CDR3 totals 16 residues. With 5 bases removed from V and 0 bases from J, the gap between germline ends came to 15 bases. CDR3 residues: CASSPLRATSTDTQYF. The CDR3 region has the DNA TGTGCCAGCAGCCCCCTGCGGGCCACTAGCACAGATACGCAGTATTTT.

The chain combines TRBV27 with TRBJ1-5; no definite D call. The CDR3 is 14 amino acids. Germline loops: CDR1 MNHEY, CDR2 SMNVEV (reference sequence). V was cut by 4 bases and J by 1 base, with 8 bases left in between. The CDR3 DNA reads TGTGCCAGCAGTTGGACGGGGAGCAATCAGCCCCAGCATTTT. Translated, it gives CASSWTGSNQPQHF.

This rearrangement joins TRBV2 to TRBJ2-1, with 8 bases that match TRBD1. This CDR3 has 15 residues. The trim removed 6 bases at V and 1 base at J, leaving 5 bases unmatched. The germline gives CDR1 SNHLY, CDR2 FYNNEI. Written as DNA, the CDR3 is TGTGCCAGCAGCCTGGACAGGGCATCCTACAATGAGCAGTTCTTC. It specifies CASSLDRASYNEQFF.

The genes are TRBV6-5 and TRBJ2-6; TRBD2 is a possible D gene (6 bases). Germline V gives CDR1 MNHEY, CDR2 SVGAGI. CDR3 length: 15 amino acids. V dropped 10 bases and J dropped 3 bases, with 16 bases sitting between them. This chain's CDR3 is CATSWGVGGANVLTF. In DNA, the CDR3 is TGTGCCACGTCTTGGGGGGTAGGTGGGGCCAACGTCCTGACTTTC.